The 2 T cell receptor beta chains given below trace back to one sample, sequenced in a study of OX40 agonist ivuxolimab in advanced cancers. TCRdb keeps only in-frame clones here, not all; method: immunoSEQ multiplex PCR. The repertoire includes about 74,000 clones, approximately 88% of them detected once, and roughly 2.1% sits in the top ten. Sequenced here: CD4+ or CD8+ T cells sorted from blood, sampled in a trial of the OX40 agonist ivuxolimab. These receptors were obtained from an adult with an advanced solid tumor such as melanoma, head and neck, liver or kidney cancer.

The chain combines TRBV7-2 with TRBJ2-7; TRBD2 agrees at 15 bases. Trimming cost V 6 bases and J 2 bases; bases outside gene matches: 5. The CDR3 contains 16 residues. Germline loops: CDR1 SGHTA, CDR2 FQGNSA. This chain's CDR3 is CASRFGTSGGPYEQYF. The CDR3 nucleotides read TGTGCCAGCAGATTCGGGACTAGCGGGGGGCCCTACGAGCAGTACTTC. Full variable domain (missing parts from reference TRBV7-2 and TRBJ2-7): GAGVSQSPSNKVTEKGKDVELRCDPISGHTALYWYRQSLGQGLEFLIYFQGNSAPDKSGLPSDRFSAERTGGSVSTLTIQRTQQEDSAVYLCASRFGTSGGPYEQYFGPGTRLTVT.

The V call is TRBV15, the J call TRBJ1-4, with D unresolved. The CDR3 is made up of 13 amino acids. Germline V lookup: CDR1 LNHNV, CDR2 YYDKDF (reference sequence). Trimming took 3 bases from V and 4 from J, leaving 6 bases between them. CDR3 residues: CATSRDRNEKLFF. The CDR3 nucleotides read TGTGCCACCAGCAGGGACCGTAATGAAAAACTGTTTTTT. The variable domain in full, completed from reference TRBV15 and TRBJ1-4, reads DAMVIQNPRYQVTQFGKPVTLSCSQTLNHNVMYWYQQKSSQAPKLLFHYYDKDFNNEADTPDNFQSRRPNTSFCFLDIRSPGLGDTAMYLCATSRDRNEKLFFGSGTQLSVL.